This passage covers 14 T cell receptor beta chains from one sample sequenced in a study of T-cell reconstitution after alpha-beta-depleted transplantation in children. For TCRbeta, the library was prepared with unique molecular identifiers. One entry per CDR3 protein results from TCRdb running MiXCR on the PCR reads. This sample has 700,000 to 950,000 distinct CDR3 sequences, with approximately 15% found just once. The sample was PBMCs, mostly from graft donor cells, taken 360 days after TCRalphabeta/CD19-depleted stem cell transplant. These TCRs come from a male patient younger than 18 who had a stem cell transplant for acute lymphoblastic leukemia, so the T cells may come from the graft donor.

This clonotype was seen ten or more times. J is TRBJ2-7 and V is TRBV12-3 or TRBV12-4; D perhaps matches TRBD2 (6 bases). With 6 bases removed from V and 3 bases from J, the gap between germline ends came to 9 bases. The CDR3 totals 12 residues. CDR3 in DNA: TGTGCCAGCAGGCGGGGCGGCTACGAGCAGTACTTC. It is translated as CASRRGGYEQYF.

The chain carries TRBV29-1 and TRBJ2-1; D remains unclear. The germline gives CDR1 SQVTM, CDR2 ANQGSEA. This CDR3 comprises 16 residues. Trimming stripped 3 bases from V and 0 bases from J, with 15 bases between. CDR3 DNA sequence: TGCAGCGTTGACAGTTTGGCCAAGAGCTCCTACAATGAGCAGTTCTTC. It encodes CSVDSLAKSSYNEQFF.

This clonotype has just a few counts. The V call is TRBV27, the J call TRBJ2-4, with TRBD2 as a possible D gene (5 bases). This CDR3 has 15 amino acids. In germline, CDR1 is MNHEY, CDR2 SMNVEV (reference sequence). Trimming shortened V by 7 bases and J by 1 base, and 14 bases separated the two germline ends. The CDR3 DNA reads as TGTGCCAGCAAACCGACCGGGAACGCCAAAAACATTCAGTACTTC. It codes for CASKPTGNAKNIQYF.

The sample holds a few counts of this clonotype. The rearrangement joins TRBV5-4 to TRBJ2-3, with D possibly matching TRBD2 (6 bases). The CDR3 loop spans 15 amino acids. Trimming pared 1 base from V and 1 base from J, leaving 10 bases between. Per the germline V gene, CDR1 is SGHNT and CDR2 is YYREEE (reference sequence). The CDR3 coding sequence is TGTGCCAGCAGCTTGACGGGAGATGGCACAGATACGCAGTATTTT. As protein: CASSLTGDGTDTQYF.

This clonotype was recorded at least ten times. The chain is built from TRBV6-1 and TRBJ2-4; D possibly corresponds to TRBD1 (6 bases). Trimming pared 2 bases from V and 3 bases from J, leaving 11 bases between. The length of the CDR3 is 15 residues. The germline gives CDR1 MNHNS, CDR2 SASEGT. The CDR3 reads CASSEQGYGKNIQYF. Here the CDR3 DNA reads TGTGCCAGCAGTGAACAGGGGTACGGCAAAAACATTCAGTACTTC.

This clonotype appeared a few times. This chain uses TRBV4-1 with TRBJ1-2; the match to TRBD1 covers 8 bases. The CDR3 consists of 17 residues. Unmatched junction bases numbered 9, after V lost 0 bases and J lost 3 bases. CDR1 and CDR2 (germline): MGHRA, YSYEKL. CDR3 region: CASSQEGTGLRYYGYTF. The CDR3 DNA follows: TGCGCCAGCAGCCAAGAAGGGACAGGACTCCGTTACTATGGCTACACCTTC.

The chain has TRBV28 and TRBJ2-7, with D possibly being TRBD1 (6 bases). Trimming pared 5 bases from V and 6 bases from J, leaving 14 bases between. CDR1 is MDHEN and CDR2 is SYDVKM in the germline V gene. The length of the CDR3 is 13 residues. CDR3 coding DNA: TGTGCCAGCAGTCTCCCCCCAGGGGTCGAGCAGTACTTC. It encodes CASSLPPGVEQYF.

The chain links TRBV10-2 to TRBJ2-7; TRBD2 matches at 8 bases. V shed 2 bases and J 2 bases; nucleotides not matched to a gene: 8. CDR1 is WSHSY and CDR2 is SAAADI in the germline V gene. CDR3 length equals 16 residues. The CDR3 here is CASSETPGLVPYEQYF. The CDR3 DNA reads TGCGCCAGCAGTGAGACTCCGGGACTAGTACCCTACGAGCAGTACTTC.

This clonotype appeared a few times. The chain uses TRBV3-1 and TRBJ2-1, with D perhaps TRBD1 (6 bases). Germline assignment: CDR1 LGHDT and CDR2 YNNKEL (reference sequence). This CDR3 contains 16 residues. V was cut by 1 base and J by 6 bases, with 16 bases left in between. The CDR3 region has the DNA TGTGCCAGCAGCCAAGGTGGGGCAGGGGCCAGCAATGAGCAGTTCTTC. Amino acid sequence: CASSQGGAGASNEQFF.

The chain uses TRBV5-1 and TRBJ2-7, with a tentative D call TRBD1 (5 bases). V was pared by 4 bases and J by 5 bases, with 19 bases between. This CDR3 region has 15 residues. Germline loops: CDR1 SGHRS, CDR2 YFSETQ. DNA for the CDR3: TGCGCCAGCAGCCCTGGGGCAACTGTTGGTCACGAGCAGTACTTC. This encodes CASSPGATVGHEQYF.

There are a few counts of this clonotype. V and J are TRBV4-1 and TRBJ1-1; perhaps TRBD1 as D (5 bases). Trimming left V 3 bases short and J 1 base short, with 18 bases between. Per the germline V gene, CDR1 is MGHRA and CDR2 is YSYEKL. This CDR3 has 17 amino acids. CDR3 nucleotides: TGCGCCAGCAGCCATGATATTGTCATGGGGGAGAACACTGAAGCTTTCTTT. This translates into CASSHDIVMGENTEAFF.

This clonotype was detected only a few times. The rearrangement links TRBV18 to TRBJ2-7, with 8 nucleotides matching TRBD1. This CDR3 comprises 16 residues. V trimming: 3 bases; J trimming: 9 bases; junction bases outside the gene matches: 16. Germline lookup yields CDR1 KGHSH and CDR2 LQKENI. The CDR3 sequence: CASSPLIGQGPARQYF. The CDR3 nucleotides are TGTGCCAGCTCACCTTTAATTGGACAGGGACCTGCCAGGCAGTACTTC. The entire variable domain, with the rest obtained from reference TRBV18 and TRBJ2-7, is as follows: NAGVMQNPRHLVRRRGQEARLRCSPMKGHSHVYWYRQLPEEGLKFMVYLQKENIIDESGMPKERFSAEFPKEGPSILRIQQVVRGDSAAYFCASSPLIGQGPARQYFGPGTRLTVT.

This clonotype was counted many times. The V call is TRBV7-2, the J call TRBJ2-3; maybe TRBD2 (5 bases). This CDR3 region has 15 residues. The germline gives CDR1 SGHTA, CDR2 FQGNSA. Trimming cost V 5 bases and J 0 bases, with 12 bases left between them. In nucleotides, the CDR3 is TGTGCCAGCAGCACCGACTACCTAAGCACAGATACGCAGTATTTT. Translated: CASSTDYLSTDTQYF.

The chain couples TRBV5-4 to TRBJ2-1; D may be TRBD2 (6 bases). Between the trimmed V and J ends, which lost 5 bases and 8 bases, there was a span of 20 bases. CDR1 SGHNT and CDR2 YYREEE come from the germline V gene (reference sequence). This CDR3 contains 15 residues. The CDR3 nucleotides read TGTGCCAGCAGTACCGGAGGGCCTCTTACAGATGAGCAGTTCTTC. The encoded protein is CASSTGGPLTDEQFF.